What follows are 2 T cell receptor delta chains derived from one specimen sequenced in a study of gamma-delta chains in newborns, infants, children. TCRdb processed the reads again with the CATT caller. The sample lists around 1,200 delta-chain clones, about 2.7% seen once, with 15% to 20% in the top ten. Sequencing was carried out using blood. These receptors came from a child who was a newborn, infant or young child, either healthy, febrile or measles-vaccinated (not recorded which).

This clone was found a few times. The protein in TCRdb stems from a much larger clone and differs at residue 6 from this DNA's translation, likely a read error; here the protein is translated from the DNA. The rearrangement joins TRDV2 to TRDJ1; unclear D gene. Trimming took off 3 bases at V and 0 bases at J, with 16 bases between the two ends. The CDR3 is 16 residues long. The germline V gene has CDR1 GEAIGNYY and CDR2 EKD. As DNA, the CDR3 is TGTGCCTGTGACCAAGCTAGCCGGACGGACACCGATAAACTCATCTTT. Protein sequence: CACDQASRTDTDKLIF.

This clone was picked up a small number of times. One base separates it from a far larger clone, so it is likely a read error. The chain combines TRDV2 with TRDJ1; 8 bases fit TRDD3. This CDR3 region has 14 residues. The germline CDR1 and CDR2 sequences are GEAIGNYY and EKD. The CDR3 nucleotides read TGTGCCTGTGACACCTGGGGATACACCGATAGACTCATCTTT. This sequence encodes CACDTWGYTDRLIF.